Included here is one T cell receptor (beta chain) sequence, with context. The data originate from a study of CD8+ T cells in alopecia areata. CDR3 length: 15 residues. Germline assignment: CDR1 LGHNA and CDR2 YNFKEQ. V dropped 5 bases and J dropped 5; count of bases not matched to a gene: 8. Following extraction, RNA underwent reverse transcription to cDNA, which served as the sequencing template. TCRdb's copy holds only in-frame clones and misses some; the assay was immunoSEQ multiplex PCR. This sample has about 130,000 clones; 58% occur once, and the top ten carry less than 5.5%. This TCR was recovered from a human donor with alopecia areata. Material: CD4+ T cells sorted from blood, obtained at week 0. The rearrangement uses TRBV4-2 and TRBJ2-5, with 10 bases fitting TRBD2. The CDR3 region has the DNA TGTGCCAGCAGCTCTAGCGGGGGCCGCATGGAGACCCAGTACTTC. It is translated as CASSSSGGRMETQYF.